Shown below are 19 T cell receptor beta chains from a single sample sequenced in a study of blood T cells in healthy people across ages. Combining a sample-barcoded 5' primer with a J-beta primer mix, a second PCR ran for roughly 7 to 12 cycles. A single record per CDR3 protein comes from TCRdb applying MiXCR to the 5' RACE reads. The table shows approximately 600,000 distinct CDR3 sequences, with about 53% occurring only once. Sequencing was carried out using blood. The receptors come from a man in his 60s in good health.

In this sample, this clonotype turned up many times. One base away lies a much larger clone, so this may be a sequencing read error. CDR3 nucleotide sequence: TGCGCCAGCAGCTGGGGACTAGCGGGGGGAAGAATAGTCGATGAGCAGTACTTC. Translation gives CASSWGLAGGRIVDEQYF. The V gene is TRBV5-1, the J gene TRBJ2-5; 15 bases agree with TRBD2. V gave up 3 bases and J gave up 11 bases; unmatched junction bases: 17. This CDR3 contains 18 residues. CDR1 SGHRS and CDR2 YFSETQ come from the germline V gene. The complete variable domain, with remaining parts taken from reference TRBV5-1 and TRBJ2-5, reads KAGVTQTPRYLIKTRGQQVTLSCSPISGHRSVSWYQQTPGQGLQFLFEYFSETQRNKGNFPGRFSGRQFSNSRSEMNVSTLELGDSALYLCASSWGLAGGRIVDEQYFGPGTRLLVL.

J is TRBJ2-7 and V is TRBV29-1, with D unresolved. CDR1 SQVTM and CDR2 ANQGSEA come from the germline V gene. This CDR3 spans 13 amino acids. Trimming shortened V by 5 bases and J by 0 bases, and 11 bases separated the two germline ends. The CDR3 region is CSVSQGYSYEQYF. CDR3 nucleotide sequence: TGCAGCGTTAGTCAAGGGTACTCCTACGAGCAGTACTTC.

This rearrangement joins TRBV3-1 to TRBJ1-4; no clear D. The CDR3 covers 13 residues. Per the germline V gene, CDR1 is LGHDT and CDR2 is YNNKEL (reference sequence). Trimming took 5 bases from V and 13 from J, leaving 17 bases between them. CDR3 sequence: CASSTSVESGLFF. CDR3 nucleotides: TGTGCCAGCAGCACTAGCGTCGAGAGCGGACTGTTTTTT.

This clonotype was counted once. The chain carries TRBV7-9 and TRBJ2-5; D call uncertain. The germline CDR1 and CDR2 sequences are SEHNR and FQNEAQ (reference sequence). This CDR3 is built from 14 residues. Trimming removed 1 base at V and 4 bases at J, with 10 bases between. Here the CDR3 reads CASSLVGQSETQYF. DNA of the CDR3: TGTGCCAGCAGCTTAGTCGGCCAATCAGAGACCCAGTACTTC.

This clonotype was counted a few times. The V and J genes are TRBV20-1 and TRBJ1-2; 12 bases fit TRBD1. Germline-derived CDR1 and CDR2 are DFQATT and SNEGSKA (reference sequence). The CDR3 runs to 14 residues. Losses at the gene ends were 0 bases for V and 7 bases for J; bases not matched to a gene: 3. The CDR3 DNA reads as TGCAGTGCTAGAGACCGGGACAGGGGGCTTGGCTACACCTTC. This translates into CSARDRDRGLGYTF.

The chain recombines TRBV6-2 or TRBV6-3 with TRBJ1-2; D possibly corresponds to TRBD1 (6 bases). The V end was cut by 6 bases, the J end by 5 bases, with 22 bases between. CDR1 MNHEY and CDR2 SVGEGT come from the germline V gene. This CDR3 has 16 amino acids. The DNA of the CDR3 is TGTGCCAGCAGCTCACCACCGGGGCAGGGGAATTATGGCTACACCTTC. Its protein product is CASSSPPGQGNYGYTF.

Only a few counts were recorded for this clonotype. The gene calls are TRBV4-1 and TRBJ2-7, with 11 bases that match TRBD1. The CDR3 is 15 amino acids. Losses at the gene ends were 7 bases for V and 1 base for J; bases not matched to a gene: 6. CDR1 and CDR2 (germline): MGHRA, YSYEKL. CDR3 coding DNA: TGCGCCAGCACAAGGACAGGGGGCGAATCCTACGAGCAGTACTTC. It encodes CASTRTGGESYEQYF.

The chain carries TRBV7-9 and TRBJ2-7; tentative D call: TRBD2 (7 bases). V was shortened by 0 bases and J by 4 bases, with 13 bases between the two germline ends. Germline CDR1 reads SEHNR; CDR2 reads FQNEAQ (reference sequence). The CDR3 has 15 amino acids. CDR3: CASSLAVGGQYEQYF. CDR3 DNA: TGTGCCAGCAGCTTAGCGGTGGGGGGGCAGTACGAGCAGTACTTC.

The rearrangement uses TRBV6-2 or TRBV6-3 and TRBJ2-3; 13 positions agree with TRBD2. V lost 0 bases and J lost 6; bases outside the gene matches: 0. From germline, CDR1 is MNHEY and CDR2 SVGEGT. This CDR3 is built from 15 residues. The CDR3 nucleotides read TGTGCCAGCAGTTACTCGACTAGCGGGGGGGATACGCAGTATTTT. As protein: CASSYSTSGGDTQYF.

This clonotype was observed a handful of times. A read error may be the cause here, since a much bigger clone is one base away. The chain is built from TRBV28 and TRBJ1-2; D unclear. Germline CDR1 MDHEN, CDR2 SYDVKM. The CDR3 consists of 14 residues. V lost 5 bases and J 1 base, leaving 11 bases between the germline ends. The CDR3 loop is CASSVPANNYGYTF. As DNA, the CDR3 is TGTGCCAGCAGTGTCCCCGCGAATAACTATGGCTACACCTTC.

The chain recombines TRBV11-2 with TRBJ2-4; the match to TRBD2 covers 11 bases. Near its end, the DNA agrees better with TRBJ2-7, so the J call may be wrong. Germline values: CDR1 SGHAT, CDR2 FQNNGV. The CDR3 loop spans 15 amino acids. This CDR3 reads CASNFSGGDSYEQYF. For the CDR3, the DNA is TGTGCCAGCAACTTTAGCGGGGGGGATTCCTACGAGCAGTACTTC.

This clonotype was recorded once. The chain is built from TRBV20-1 and TRBJ1-1; no clear D. Germline V gives CDR1 DFQATT, CDR2 SNEGSKA (reference sequence). This CDR3 comprises 15 residues. The V and J ends lost 0 bases and 3 bases respectively, with 14 bases between them. CDR3 DNA sequence: TGCAGTGCTAGAGATAGACGAGGGTCGTACACTGAAGCTTTCTTT. Translating it yields CSARDRRGSYTEAFF.

This clonotype showed up just a few times. This chain links TRBV11-2 with TRBJ2-5, with D maybe TRBD2 (6 bases). This CDR3 has 15 residues. Germline V lookup: CDR1 SGHAT, CDR2 FQNNGV. Trimming stripped 5 bases from V and 3 bases from J, with 16 bases between. The CDR3 region has the DNA TGTGCCAGCAGCCCCCGACTAGACTACAAAGAGACCCAGTACTTC. As protein: CASSPRLDYKETQYF.

The chain has TRBV2 and TRBJ1-2; tentative D call: TRBD1 (6 bases). The V and J ends lost 7 bases and 6 bases respectively, with 21 bases between them. CDR3 length equals 15 residues. The germline CDR1 and CDR2 sequences are SNHLY and FYNNEI. The chain's CDR3 is CASTPYRDRSDGYTF. CDR3 sequence (DNA): TGTGCCAGCACCCCTTACCGAGACAGGAGTGATGGCTACACCTTC. The full variable domain, its missing parts supplied by reference TRBV2 and TRBJ1-2, is EPEVTQTPSHQVTQMGQEVILRCVPISNHLYFYWYRQILGQKVEFLVSFYNNEISEKSEIFDDQFSVERPDGSNFTLKIRSTKLEDSAMYFCASTPYRDRSDGYTFGSGTRLTVV.

This sequence joins TRBV5-1 and TRBJ2-6, with a possible D match to TRBD2 (5 bases). The CDR3 loop spans 15 amino acids. Per germline, CDR1 SGHRS and CDR2 YFSETQ. The V gene lost 3 bases and the J gene lost 3 bases, with 10 bases spanning the gap. CDR3 nucleotides: TGCGCCAGCAGCTCGGGGATCGTTGGGGCCAACGTCCTGACTTTC. Its protein product is CASSSGIVGANVLTF.

Only a few counts were recorded for this clonotype. The CDR3 DNA reads TGTGCCAGCAGCTTGGCCGGGACTAGCGAGTACAATGAGCAGTTCTTC. It encodes CASSLAGTSEYNEQFF. V and J are TRBV7-2 and TRBJ2-1; 10 bases line up with TRBD2. The CDR3 loop spans 16 amino acids. Germline values: CDR1 SGHTA, CDR2 FQGNSA. The ends lost 3 bases at V and 4 bases at J; junction bases unmatched: 6.

V usage is TRBV12-3 or TRBV12-4 and J usage is TRBJ2-7, with D maybe TRBD2 (7 bases). This CDR3 comprises 13 residues. V shed 5 bases and J shed 7 bases, with 15 bases lying between them. CDR3 sequence reads: CASSTRGDNEQYF. CDR3 bases: TGTGCCAGCAGTACCCGGGGGGACAATGAGCAGTACTTC.

Here the CDR3 reads CASSRPYQETQYF. For the CDR3, the DNA is TGTGCCAGCAGTCGACCATACCAAGAGACCCAGTACTTC. The rearrangement joins TRBV6-2 or TRBV6-3 to TRBJ2-5; D is ambiguous. The CDR3 runs 13 residues. Germline assignment: CDR1 MNHEY and CDR2 SVGEGT. The V and J ends lost 5 bases and 0 bases respectively, with 7 bases between them.

This clonotype came up a few times. V gene TRBV7-2 combines with J gene TRBJ1-6, with D tentatively TRBD1 (6 bases). CDR3 length: 15 residues. V lost 5 bases to trimming and J lost 11 bases, with 19 bases between them. Germline CDR1 reads SGHTA; CDR2 reads FQGNSA. The CDR3 region is CASSEHREGRAPLHF. CDR3 nucleotides: TGTGCCAGCAGCGAGCACAGGGAAGGCAGGGCACCCCTCCACTTT.